A few counts support the clone carrying this T cell receptor (beta chain). TCRdb redid the calling of the 5' RACE reads with MiXCR, one entry per CDR3 protein. This table holds roughly 320,000 distinct CDR3 sequences, approximately 11% found once. V lost 4 bases, J lost 0 bases, and 10 bases lay in between. Germline CDR1 and CDR2: SGHNT and YYREEE (reference sequence). This CDR3 is built from 15 residues. The data were taken from a study of T cells after yellow fever vaccination. The receptor's source is a man between 18 and 29 years old who received the YFV17D yellow fever vaccine. The source material was CD4+ T cells sorted from PBMCs, sampled 45 days after the yellow fever booster vaccination. The V and J genes are TRBV5-4 and TRBJ1-4; D unclear. The DNA for the CDR3 is TGTGCCAGCAGCACGGTGGGTGCAACTAATGAAAAACTGTTTTTT. Protein sequence: CASSTVGATNEKLFF.